These 27 T cell receptor beta chains were all obtained from the same sample, sequenced in a study of T-cell memory formation after mild COVID-19. TCRdb passed the 5' RACE reads through MiXCR, listing each CDR3 protein once. The repertoire holds 11,000 to 15,000 distinct CDR3 sequences, about 21% seen once, with 45% to 50% in the top ten. Material: PBMCs or a T cell subset sorted from them (not recorded which). These receptors all stem from an adult woman who had mild COVID-19 (a few samples of this study predate the infection). Cell type and time point are not known.

This clonotype has a count of ten or more. V usage is TRBV24-1 and J usage is TRBJ2-1; no firm D call. The CDR3 is 14 residues long. Trimming stripped 5 bases from V and 0 bases from J, with 7 bases between. Germline V gives CDR1 KGHDR, CDR2 SFDVKD. CDR3 nucleotides: TGTGCCACCAGTGTTAGTAGCTCCTACAATGAGCAGTTCTTC. Its protein is CATSVSSSYNEQFF.

The chain has TRBV13 and TRBJ2-1; 10 positions match TRBD2. The CDR3 is 18 residues long. The V and J ends lost 6 bases and 0 bases, in that order; junction bases with no gene match: 11. The germline CDR1 and CDR2 sequences are PRHDT and FYEKMQ (reference sequence). The CDR3 here is CASSIAGGDESSYNEQFF. CDR3 nucleotide sequence: TGTGCCAGCAGTATAGCGGGAGGCGACGAGAGCTCCTACAATGAGCAGTTCTTC.

At least ten counts were recorded for this clonotype. The chain links TRBV6-2 or TRBV6-3 to TRBJ2-1; D is ambiguous. V lost 11 bases and J lost 6, with 17 bases in between. The CDR3 has 13 amino acids. CDR1 and CDR2 (germline): MNHEY, SVGEGT. The CDR3 coding sequence is TGTGCCTGTCGAGAGGACGGCAGCAATGAGCAGTTCTTC. Protein product: CACREDGSNEQFF.

V usage is TRBV5-5 and J usage is TRBJ2-7; D is uncertain. Germline V CDR1 and CDR2: SGHKS, YYEKEE (reference sequence). This CDR3 region has 13 residues. V gave up 1 base and J gave up 7 bases, with 12 bases separating them. The DNA of the CDR3 is TGTGCCAGCAGCTTGTCTGGGATAGGTGAGCAGTACTTC. It is translated as CASSLSGIGEQYF.

At least ten counts were recorded for this clonotype. The chain employs TRBV19 and TRBJ2-7; TRBD2 might be the D (5 bases). The CDR3 runs 15 residues. V dropped 1 base and J dropped 2 bases, with 12 bases sitting between them. Germline CDR1 is LNHDA and CDR2 is SQIVND (reference sequence). Here the CDR3 reads CASSIVIRGTYEQYF. CDR3 nucleotide sequence: TGTGCCAGTAGTATAGTTATAAGAGGGACCTACGAGCAGTACTTC.

CDR3 nucleotides: TGTGCCACCAGCAGAGGGGCAGGGAGGACAGATACGCAGTATTTT. It is translated as CATSRGAGRTDTQYF. The chain carries TRBV15 and TRBJ2-3; a weak D match, TRBD2 (6 bases). The CDR3 runs to 15 residues. The V and J ends lost 1 base and 3 bases respectively, with 11 bases between them. Germline values: CDR1 LNHNV, CDR2 YYDKDF (reference sequence).

The sample holds many counts of this clonotype. The chain combines TRBV4-1 with TRBJ1-2; 7 bases are shared with TRBD1. Losses at the gene ends were 1 base for V and 1 base for J; bases not matched to a gene: 9. CDR3 size: 17 residues. In germline, CDR1 is MGHRA, CDR2 YSYEKL. The CDR3 DNA sequence: TGCGCCAGCAGCCAAGTAGAGGGGACAGTGGATAACTATGGCTACACCTTC. It encodes CASSQVEGTVDNYGYTF.

Many counts were recorded for this clonotype. V usage is TRBV29-1 and J usage is TRBJ1-1; 11 bases agree with TRBD1. Germline CDR1 reads SQVTM; CDR2 reads ANQGSEA. The CDR3 length is 13 residues. V was pared by 5 bases and J by 4 bases, with 3 bases of the junction left unmatched. In DNA form, the CDR3 reads TGCAGCGTTTTGGGACAGGGGGTCACTGAAGCTTTCTTT. The encoded protein is CSVLGQGVTEAFF. Together with reference TRBV29-1 and TRBJ1-1, the CDR3 gives the full variable domain: SAVISQKPSRDICQRGTSLTIQCQVDSQVTMMFWYRQQPGQSLTLIATANQGSEATYESGFVIDKFPISRPNLTFSTLTVSNMSPEDSSIYLCSVLGQGVTEAFFGQGTRLTVV.

In this sample, this clonotype is medium-sized. The chain recombines TRBV5-1 with TRBJ2-3, with TRBD2 identical over 8 bases. Germline CDR1 SGHRS, CDR2 YFSETQ. Germline trimming cut 4 bases from V and 4 bases from J; bases unmatched to any gene: 11. The CDR3 totals 16 residues. The CDR3 sequence: CASSRETAGVPDTQYF. CDR3 nucleotides: TGCGCCAGCAGCCGGGAAACAGCGGGAGTTCCAGATACGCAGTATTTT.

This clonotype has a count of ten or more. This sequence joins TRBV21-1 and TRBJ2-2. TRBV21-1 is classified as a pseudogene. The CDR3 is made up of 14 amino acids. In DNA form, the CDR3 reads TGTGCCAGCAGCAACTCGGAGATCCAGGGGGAGCTGTTTTTT. This codes for CASSNSEIQGELFF.

This clonotype was detected ten times or more. The J gene is TRBJ1-2, the V gene TRBV30; D unclear. The germline CDR1 and CDR2 sequences are GTSNPN and SVGIG (reference sequence). Trimming took 0 bases from V and 0 from J, leaving 5 bases between them. CDR3 size: 13 residues. The CDR3 loop is CAWSVVANYGYTF. The CDR3 bases are TGTGCCTGGAGTGTGGTCGCTAACTATGGCTACACCTTC.

This clonotype was observed many times. This chain joins TRBV12-3 or TRBV12-4 and TRBJ2-7; D gene ambiguous. This CDR3 spans 14 amino acids. Trimming cost V 2 bases and J 6 bases, with 14 bases left between them. CDR3 DNA sequence: TGTGCCAGCAGTTTAAGTGTGGTGCCGGTCGAGCAGTACTTC. Translation: CASSLSVVPVEQYF.

There are many counts of this clonotype. The chain joins TRBV14 to TRBJ1-1; D gene unclear. The CDR3 consists of 16 residues. Deletions cut 2 bases from V and 1 base from J, with 14 bases between. Germline-derived CDR1 and CDR2 are SGHDN and FVKESK. The CDR3 reads CASSQPIPWGNTEAFF. As DNA, the CDR3 is TGTGCCAGCAGCCAACCTATACCCTGGGGGAACACTGAAGCTTTCTTT.

This clonotype has only one observation. J is TRBJ2-3 and V is TRBV12-3 or TRBV12-4, with D perhaps assigned TRBD1 or TRBD2 (5 bases each). CDR3 size: 14 residues. V was pared by 6 bases and J by 3 bases, with 13 bases between. The CDR3 sequence is CASSAGGATDTQYF. CDR3 nucleotide sequence: TGTGCCAGCAGCGCTGGGGGTGCGACAGATACGCAGTATTTT.

This clonotype came up many times. The genes are TRBV7-9 and TRBJ1-2; TRBD1 matches at 7 bases. V shed 2 bases, J shed 6 bases, and the junction held 9 bases outside the gene matches. Germline CDR1 SEHNR, CDR2 FQNEAQ (reference sequence). The CDR3 consists of 15 residues. The CDR3 DNA follows: TGTGCCAGCAGCTTACCCATGACAGGGTTGGATGGCTACACCTTC. It encodes CASSLPMTGLDGYTF.

This clonotype has a count of ten or more. The rearrangement links TRBV6-2 or TRBV6-3 to TRBJ2-3; 11 positions match TRBD2. CDR1 and CDR2 (germline): MNHEY, SVGEGT. The junction had 9 bases not matched to a gene; V was cut back by 5 bases and J by 2 bases. The CDR3 runs to 17 residues. Here the CDR3 reads CASSPEGTSGYTDTQYF. In DNA, the CDR3 is TGTGCCAGCAGTCCAGAGGGGACTAGCGGATACACAGATACGCAGTATTTT.

This clonotype was seen at least ten times. This chain links TRBV20-1 with TRBJ2-5, with 11 bases that match TRBD2. V shed 3 bases and J 2 bases; nucleotides not matched to a gene: 11. Germline loops: CDR1 DFQATT, CDR2 SNEGSKA (reference sequence). CDR3 length: 17 amino acids. The CDR3 DNA is TGCAGTGCTAGCCTAGCGGGGGGATACCAAATACAAGAGACCCAGTACTTC. The encoded protein is CSASLAGGYQIQETQYF.

This clonotype was counted ten times or more. The V and J genes are TRBV6-2 or TRBV6-3 and TRBJ1-2; 11 nucleotides align to TRBD1. The germline gives CDR1 MNHEY, CDR2 SVGEGT. This CDR3 region has 15 residues. V gave up 5 bases and J gave up 4 bases; unmatched junction bases: 6. The CDR3 DNA sequence: TGTGCCAGCAGTCCGTGGACAGGGGGCATCTATGGCTACACCTTC. This encodes CASSPWTGGIYGYTF.

This clonotype has a count of ten or more. The V and J genes are TRBV4-1 and TRBJ1-3, with unresolved D. In germline, CDR1 is MGHRA, CDR2 YSYEKL. The CDR3 consists of 14 residues. The V gene lost 0 bases and the J gene lost 7 bases, with 10 bases spanning the gap. The CDR3 spells CASSQEGVWNTIYF. DNA of the CDR3: TGCGCCAGCAGCCAAGAGGGTGTATGGAACACCATATATTTT.

This clonotype was seen many times. The chain is built from TRBV4-1 and TRBJ1-1; D is uncertain. Per the germline V gene, CDR1 is MGHRA and CDR2 is YSYEKL. Trimming shortened V by 0 bases and J by 1 base, and 6 bases separated the two germline ends. The CDR3 consists of 14 residues. The CDR3 DNA follows: TGCGCCAGCAGCCAAGAACCAGGGAACACTGAAGCTTTCTTT. It is translated as CASSQEPGNTEAFF.

There are many counts of this clonotype. This chain links TRBV5-1 with TRBJ2-1; TRBD2 is a possible D gene (6 bases). The germline V and J ends were trimmed by 7 bases and 4 bases, with 18 bases remaining between them. Germline CDR1 is SGHRS and CDR2 is YFSETQ. This CDR3 is 15 amino acids long. The CDR3 loop is CASAGDGSIYNEQFF. As DNA, the CDR3 is TGCGCCAGCGCAGGTGACGGGAGTATATACAATGAGCAGTTCTTC.

This clonotype has ten or more counts. V gene TRBV27 combines with J gene TRBJ1-1; D gene ambiguous. Trimming stripped 4 bases from V and 1 base from J, with 13 bases between. The CDR3 loop spans 15 amino acids. Germline lookup yields CDR1 MNHEY and CDR2 SMNVEV (reference sequence). The CDR3, as DNA: TGTGCCAGCAGTTCTTTGTTGGGCGGGAACACTGAAGCTTTCTTT. It specifies CASSSLLGGNTEAFF.

This clonotype was observed many times. The genes are TRBV7-9 and TRBJ2-1; 10 bases agree with TRBD1. Germline CDR1 SEHNR, CDR2 FQNEAQ (reference sequence). The CDR3 runs to 16 residues. V shed 4 bases and J 2 bases; nucleotides not matched to a gene: 5. DNA for the CDR3: TGTGCCAGCAGCTGGGGGGACAGGGGCCCCTACAATGAGCAGTTCTTC. Amino acid sequence: CASSWGDRGPYNEQFF.

This clonotype was observed many times. In DNA, the CDR3 is TGTGCCAGCGCTATACCGTCCGGAGCGGGGGGCCCCAACGAGCAGTACTTC. This sequence encodes CASAIPSGAGGPNEQYF. This chain joins TRBV6-2 or TRBV6-3 and TRBJ2-7; TRBD2 aligns across 9 bases. With 8 bases clipped from V and 5 bases from J, the junction kept 19 bases outside the gene matches. The CDR3 spans 17 residues. In germline, CDR1 is MNHEY, CDR2 SVGEGT.

The chain has TRBV24-1 and TRBJ2-3; the D gene is possibly TRBD2 (6 bases). The CDR3 has 15 residues. V was cut by 6 bases and J by 1 base, with 13 bases left in between. Germline values: CDR1 KGHDR, CDR2 SFDVKD. CDR3 loop: CATSRGAIGTDTQYF. CDR3 nucleotides: TGTGCCACCAGTCGCGGGGCGATCGGCACAGATACGCAGTATTTT.

This clonotype was observed a few times. The chain recombines TRBV7-9 with TRBJ1-2; no reliable D call. The germline CDR1 and CDR2 sequences are SEHNR and FQNEAQ (reference sequence). V lost 3 bases and J 1 base, leaving 6 bases between the germline ends. CDR3 size: 13 residues. This chain's CDR3 is CASSFQSNYGYTF. DNA for the CDR3: TGTGCCAGCAGCTTCCAGAGTAACTATGGCTACACCTTC. Full variable domain (rest looked up from reference TRBV7-9 and TRBJ1-2): DTGVSQNPRHKITKRGQNVTFRCDPISEHNRLYWYRQTLGQGPEFLTYFQNEAQLEKSRLLSDRFSAERPKGSFSTLEIQRTEQGDSAMYLCASSFQSNYGYTFGSGTRLTVV.

This clonotype occurred many times. The genes are TRBV12-3 or TRBV12-4 and TRBJ2-7, with a tentative D call TRBD2 (6 bases). Trimming took 3 bases from V and 0 from J, leaving 12 bases between them. The CDR3 is made up of 15 amino acids. The CDR3 nucleotides are TGTGCCAGCAGTTTTTTCGCTAGCGTCTCCTACGAGCAGTACTTC. Protein product: CASSFFASVSYEQYF.